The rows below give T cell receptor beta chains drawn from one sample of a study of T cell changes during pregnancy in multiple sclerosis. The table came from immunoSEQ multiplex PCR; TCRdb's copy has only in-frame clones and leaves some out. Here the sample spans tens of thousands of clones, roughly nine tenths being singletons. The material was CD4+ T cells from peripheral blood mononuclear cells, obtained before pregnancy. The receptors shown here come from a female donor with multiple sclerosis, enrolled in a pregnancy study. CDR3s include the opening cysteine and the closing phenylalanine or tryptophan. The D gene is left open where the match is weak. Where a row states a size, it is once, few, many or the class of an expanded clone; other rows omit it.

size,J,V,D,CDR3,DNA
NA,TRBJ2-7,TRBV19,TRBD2,CASSIGGRLGYEQYF,TGTGCCAGTAGTATAGGCGGGAGGCTGGGCTACGAGCAGTACTTC
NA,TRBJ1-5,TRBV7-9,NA,CASSLSRDQPQHF,TGTGCCAGCAGCTTATCGAGGGATCAGCCCCAGCATTTT
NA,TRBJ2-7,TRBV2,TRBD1,CASSERGHGTGGYEQYF,TGTGCCAGCAGTGAAAGGGGGCATGGGACAGGGGGCTACGAGCAGTACTTC
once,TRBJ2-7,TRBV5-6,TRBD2,CASSLLAGGGGEQYF,TGTGCCAGCAGCCTACTAGCGGGAGGGGGGGGCGAGCAGTACTTC
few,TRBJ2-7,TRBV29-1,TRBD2,CSVKTGTTSYEQYF,TGCAGCGTAAAAACCGGGACTACCTCCTACGAGCAGTACTTC
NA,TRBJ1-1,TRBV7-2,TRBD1,CASSHGVGGLGVAFF,TGTGCCAGCAGCCACGGAGTAGGGGGCCTTGGAGTGGCTTTCTTT
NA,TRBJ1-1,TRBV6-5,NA,CASSYSIGLSGTEAFF,TGTGCCAGCAGTTACTCGATAGGTTTGTCGGGCACTGAAGCTTTCTTT
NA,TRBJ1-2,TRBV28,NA,CASSSSGGKDYGYTF,TGTGCCAGCAGTTCAAGTGGGGGGAAGGACTATGGCTACACCTTC
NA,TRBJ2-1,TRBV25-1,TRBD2,CASSGLAGVNEQFF,TGTGCCAGCAGTGGGCTAGCGGGAGTCAATGAGCAGTTCTTC
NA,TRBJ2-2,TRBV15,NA,CATSRQRTVHGELFF,TGTGCCACCAGCAGACAAAGGACAGTCCACGGGGAGCTGTTTTTT
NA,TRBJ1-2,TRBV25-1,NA,CASSGGGRANYGYTF,TGTGCCAGCAGTGGGGGAGGACGGGCCAACTATGGCTACACCTTC
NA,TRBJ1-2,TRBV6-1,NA,CASSVRRHYGYTF,TGTGCCAGCAGTGTCAGGCGTCACTATGGCTACACCTTC
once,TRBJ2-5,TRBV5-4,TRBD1,CASRGQGPAQQETQYF,TGTGCCAGCAGGGGACAGGGGCCCGCCCAACAAGAGACCCAGTACTTC
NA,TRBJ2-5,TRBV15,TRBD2,CATSREPLGLAGETQYF,TGTGCCACCAGCAGAGAACCCCTGGGACTAGCGGGAGAGACCCAGTACTTC
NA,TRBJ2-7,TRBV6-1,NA,CASSPRGEQYF,TGTGCCAGCAGTCCTAGGGGCGAGCAGTACTTC
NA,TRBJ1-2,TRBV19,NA,CASSSKGGFNYGYTF,TGTGCCAGTAGCTCAAAAGGGGGTTTTAACTATGGCTACACCTTC
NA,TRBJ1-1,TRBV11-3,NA,CASSLSRNTEAFF,TGTGCCAGCAGCCTATCGAGGAACACTGAAGCTTTCTTT
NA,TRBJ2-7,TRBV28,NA,CASSLGQPPYEQYF,TGTGCCAGCAGTTTAGGACAACCCCCCTACGAGCAGTACTTC
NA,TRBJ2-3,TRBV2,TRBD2,CASSEGRLAGGSTDTQYF,TGTGCCAGCAGTGAAGGGAGACTAGCGGGAGGTTCCACAGATACGCAGTATTTT
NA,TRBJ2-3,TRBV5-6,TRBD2,CATSLAGADTQYF,TGTGCCACCTCCCTAGCGGGGGCAGATACGCAGTATTTT
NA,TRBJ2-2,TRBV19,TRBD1,CASGRGTGANTGELFF,TGTGCCAGTGGCAGAGGGACAGGTGCGAACACCGGGGAGCTGTTTTTT
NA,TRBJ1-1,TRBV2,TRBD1,CASTPDRGRLDTEAFF,TGTGCCAGCACCCCGGACAGGGGGCGCCTGGACACTGAAGCTTTCTTT
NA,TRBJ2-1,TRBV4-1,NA,CASSQGGTAYNEQFF,TGCGCCAGCAGCCAAGGCGGGACAGCCTACAATGAGCAGTTCTTC
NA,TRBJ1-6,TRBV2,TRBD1,CASSEAGGTYNSPLHF,TGTGCCAGCAGTGAGGCAGGGGGCACCTATAATTCACCCCTCCACTTT
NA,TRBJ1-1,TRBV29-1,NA,CSVGLQKSGTEAFF,TGCAGCGTTGGGTTGCAGAAATCGGGGACTGAAGCTTTCTTT
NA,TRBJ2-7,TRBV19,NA,CASSIMGPASSYEQYF,TGTGCCAGTAGTATAATGGGGCCAGCGAGTTCCTACGAGCAGTACTTC
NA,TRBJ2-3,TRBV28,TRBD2,CASSPLTSGRSDTQYF,TGTGCCAGCAGTCCCCTGACTAGCGGGAGGTCAGATACGCAGTATTTT
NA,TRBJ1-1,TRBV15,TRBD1,CATSIGTGVAFF,TGTGCCACCAGCATTGGGACAGGGGTCGCTTTCTTT
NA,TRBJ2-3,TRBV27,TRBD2,CASSLRVAGVGTDTQYF,TGTGCCAGCAGTTTAAGGGTAGCGGGAGTGGGCACAGATACGCAGTATTTT
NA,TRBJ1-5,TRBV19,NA,CASSRGNSGNQPQHF,TGTGCCAGTAGTCGGGGAAATTCGGGCAATCAGCCCCAGCATTTT
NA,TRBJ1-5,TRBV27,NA,CAAGYSNQPQHF,TGTGCCGCCGGTTATAGCAATCAGCCCCAGCATTTT
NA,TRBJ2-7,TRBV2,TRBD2,CASTTLAGGLWSGEQYF,TGTGCCAGCACCACCCTAGCGGGAGGCCTGTGGAGTGGCGAGCAGTACTTC
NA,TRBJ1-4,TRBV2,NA,CASSVIAGEKLFF,TGTGCCAGCAGTGTTATAGCGGGTGAAAAACTGTTTTTT
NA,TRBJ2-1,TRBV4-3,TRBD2,CASSQDSRRLAGGEQFF,TGCGCCAGCAGCCAAGATTCGAGGCGACTAGCGGGAGGTGAGCAGTTCTTC
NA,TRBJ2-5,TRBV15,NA,CATSPKGWYQETQYF,TGTGCCACCAGCCCAAAGGGGTGGTACCAAGAGACCCAGTACTTC
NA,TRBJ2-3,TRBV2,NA,CATSLTRGDTDTQYF,TGTGCCACGTCCCTCACCAGGGGGGACACAGATACGCAGTATTTT
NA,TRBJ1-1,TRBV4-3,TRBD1,CASSQLAGQGIFF,TGCGCCAGCAGCCAACTAGCGGGACAGGGGATCTTCTTT
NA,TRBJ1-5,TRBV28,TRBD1,CASTQQGALNQPQHF,TGTGCCAGCACCCAACAGGGGGCCCTAAATCAGCCCCAGCATTTT
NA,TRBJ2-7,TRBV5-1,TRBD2,CASSPGLAGVSSYEQYF,TGCGCCAGCAGCCCGGGACTAGCGGGAGTAAGCTCCTACGAGCAGTACTTC
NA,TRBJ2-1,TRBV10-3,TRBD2,CAINGRTSGPSSYNEQFF,TGTGCCATCAACGGTCGGACTAGCGGGCCCAGCTCCTACAATGAGCAGTTCTTC
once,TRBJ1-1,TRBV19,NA,CASSIVGTLNTEAFF,TGTGCCAGTAGTATAGTCGGGACACTTAACACTGAAGCTTTCTTT
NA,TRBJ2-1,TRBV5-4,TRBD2,CASSLSGRAYNEQFF,TGTGCCAGCAGCCTTAGCGGGAGGGCTTACAATGAGCAGTTCTTC
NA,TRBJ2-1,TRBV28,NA,CASSLDSLRTGNEQFF,TGTGCCAGCAGTTTAGACAGCCTACGTACGGGCAATGAGCAGTTCTTC
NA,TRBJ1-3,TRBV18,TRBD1,CASSPGQGRSGNTIYF,TGTGCCAGCTCACCAGGACAGGGACGATCTGGAAACACCATATATTTT
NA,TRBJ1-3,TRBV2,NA,CASSAQANLNTIYF,TGTGCCAGCAGTGCGCAGGCCAACCTAAACACCATATATTTT
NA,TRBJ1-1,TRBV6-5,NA,CASSPRGKSEAFF,TGTGCCAGCAGTCCGCGGGGGAAGTCGGAAGCTTTCTTT
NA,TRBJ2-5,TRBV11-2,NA,CASSLVLWRGETQYF,TGTGCCAGCAGCTTAGTCCTGTGGAGGGGAGAGACCCAGTACTTC
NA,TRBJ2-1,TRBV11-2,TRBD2,CATRPVGTSVYNEQFF,TGTGCCACCAGGCCGGTAGGGACTAGCGTTTACAATGAGCAGTTCTTC
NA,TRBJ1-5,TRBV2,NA,CASSDAGLSQPQHF,TGTGCCAGCAGTGATGCCGGACTCAGTCAGCCCCAGCATTTT
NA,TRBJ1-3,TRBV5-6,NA,CASSLGGAGNTIYF,TGTGCCAGCAGCCTGGGGGGGGCTGGAAACACCATATATTTT
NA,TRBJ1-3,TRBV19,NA,CASGLLSGNTIYF,TGTGCCAGCGGACTGCTCTCTGGAAACACCATATATTTT
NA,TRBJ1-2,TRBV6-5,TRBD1,CASSFPGQRYGYTF,TGTGCCAGCAGTTTCCCGGGACAGAGATATGGCTACACCTTC
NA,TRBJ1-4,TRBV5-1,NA,CASSPRVLGSRIATNEKLFF,TGCGCCAGCAGCCCCAGGGTGTTGGGTTCTAGGATTGCAACTAATGAAAAACTGTTTTTT